This is a list of T cell receptor beta chains from one sample in a study of regulatory T cells in long-lasting Graves disease. Using its own MiXCR run on the multiplex PCR reads, TCRdb lists one record per CDR3 protein. The sample shows some 350,000 distinct CDR3 sequences, about a sixth of them seen only once. These data are also associated with another study on T cells in Graves' hyperthyroidism and ophthalmopathy.

The sequencing here drew on peripheral blood mononuclear cells (PBMCs), taken at new diagnosis, from a patient treated with antithyroid drugs. The origin of the receptors is a young woman with Graves disease. The CDR3 runs from the conserved cysteine through the conserved F or W. D genes are given only for firm matches. Only part of the rows carry a size: once, few, many, or a class if the clone is expanded.

j_call: TRBJ2-2; d_call: -; v_call: TRBV3-1; clone_size: many; cdr3_aa: CASSPRTPIPLAGGELFF; cdr3_nt: TGTGCCAGCAGCCCACGGACCCCCATACCCCTTGCCGGCGGGGAGCTGTTTTTT
j_call: TRBJ2-2; d_call: -; v_call: TRBV28; clone_size: few; cdr3_aa: CASSLRFAGELFF; cdr3_nt: TGTGCCAGCAGTTTGAGGTTTGCCGGGGAGCTGTTTTTT
j_call: TRBJ2-3; d_call: TRBD2; v_call: TRBV2; clone_size: many; cdr3_aa: CASSPTSGGTDTQYF; cdr3_nt: TGTGCCAGCAGTCCAACTAGCGGAGGCACAGATACGCAGTATTTT
j_call: TRBJ2-5; d_call: TRBD1; v_call: TRBV28; clone_size: -; cdr3_aa: CASRLGQLETQYF; cdr3_nt: TGTGCCAGCAGACTGGGACAGTTGGAGACCCAGTACTTC
j_call: TRBJ1-1; d_call: -; v_call: TRBV4-2; clone_size: many; cdr3_aa: CASSQVTGNTEAFF; cdr3_nt: TGCGCCAGCAGCCAAGTGACGGGGAACACTGAAGCTTTCTTT
j_call: TRBJ2-1; d_call: TRBD1; v_call: TRBV27; clone_size: -; cdr3_aa: CASSSPPGTGGDEQFF; cdr3_nt: TGTGCCAGCAGTTCCCCCCCCGGGACAGGGGGCGATGAGCAGTTCTTC
j_call: TRBJ2-2; d_call: TRBD2; v_call: TRBV12-3/TRBV12-4; clone_size: -; cdr3_aa: CASSPGGLAEPGEPFF; cdr3_nt: TGTGCCAGCAGTCCCGGGGGACTAGCTGAACCCGGGGAGCCGTTTTTT
j_call: TRBJ2-2; d_call: TRBD1; v_call: TRBV14; clone_size: many; cdr3_aa: CASSGRWDSGELFF; cdr3_nt: TGTGCCAGCAGCGGCAGGTGGGACAGCGGGGAGCTGTTTTTT
j_call: TRBJ1-5; d_call: -; v_call: TRBV2; clone_size: many; cdr3_aa: CASSGGNQPQHF; cdr3_nt: TGTGCCAGCAGTGGGGGGAATCAGCCCCAGCATTTT
j_call: TRBJ2-1; d_call: -; v_call: TRBV9; clone_size: few; cdr3_aa: CASSVEDTNNEQFF; cdr3_nt: TGTGCCAGCAGCGTAGAGGACACAAACAATGAGCAGTTCTTC
j_call: TRBJ2-1; d_call: -; v_call: TRBV18; clone_size: many; cdr3_aa: CASSPLQQRYYNEQFF; cdr3_nt: TGTGCCAGCTCACCACTGCAACAGAGATACTACAATGAGCAGTTCTTC
j_call: TRBJ2-1; d_call: TRBD1; v_call: TRBV5-1; clone_size: many; cdr3_aa: CASTQGQGANEQFF; cdr3_nt: TGCGCCAGCACACAGGGACAGGGGGCGAATGAGCAGTTCTTC
j_call: TRBJ2-2; d_call: TRBD2; v_call: TRBV6-1; clone_size: many; cdr3_aa: CASRNSGRAYTGELFF; cdr3_nt: TGTGCCAGCAGGAATAGCGGGAGGGCCTACACCGGGGAGCTGTTTTTT
j_call: TRBJ1-1; d_call: -; v_call: TRBV12-3/TRBV12-4; clone_size: many; cdr3_aa: CASSPPGSNTEAFF; cdr3_nt: TGTGCCAGCAGCCCCCCGGGGTCGAACACTGAAGCTTTCTTT
j_call: TRBJ1-4; d_call: -; v_call: TRBV14; clone_size: -; cdr3_aa: CASSQVRRLTGNEKLFF; cdr3_nt: TGTGCCAGCAGCCAAGTTCGTCGACTGACGGGAAATGAAAAACTGTTTTTT
j_call: TRBJ2-7; d_call: -; v_call: TRBV4-1; clone_size: many; cdr3_aa: CASSQEDSYSYEQYF; cdr3_nt: TGCGCCAGCAGCCAAGAGGACAGTTATTCCTACGAGCAGTACTTC
j_call: TRBJ2-7; d_call: TRBD2; v_call: TRBV6-1; clone_size: -; cdr3_aa: CASSRREGSGDEQYF; cdr3_nt: TGTGCCAGCAGTCGACGGGAGGGCTCCGGGGACGAGCAGTACTTC
j_call: TRBJ2-3; d_call: -; v_call: TRBV18; clone_size: many; cdr3_aa: CASSPLTSTDTQYF; cdr3_nt: TGTGCCAGCTCACCATTGACTTCGACAGATACGCAGTATTTT
j_call: TRBJ2-2; d_call: -; v_call: TRBV5-1; clone_size: -; cdr3_aa: CASRRETGELFF; cdr3_nt: TGCGCCAGCAGGAGGGAAACCGGGGAGCTGTTTTTT
j_call: TRBJ1-1; d_call: -; v_call: TRBV2; clone_size: many; cdr3_aa: CASSQDIYTEAFF; cdr3_nt: TGTGCCAGCAGTCAAGACATATACACTGAAGCTTTCTTT
j_call: TRBJ2-1; d_call: -; v_call: TRBV4-1; clone_size: -; cdr3_aa: CASSQEANLYYNEQFF; cdr3_nt: TGCGCCAGCAGCCAAGAGGCCAACCTATACTACAATGAGCAGTTCTTC
j_call: TRBJ2-7; d_call: -; v_call: TRBV12-3/TRBV12-4; clone_size: many; cdr3_aa: CASSLTSGSSYEQYF; cdr3_nt: TGTGCCAGCAGTTTAACGTCAGGGTCCTCCTACGAGCAGTACTTC
j_call: TRBJ2-3; d_call: -; v_call: TRBV4-2; clone_size: many; cdr3_aa: CASSQDGSYTDTQYF; cdr3_nt: TGTGCCAGCAGCCAAGATGGCAGTTACACAGATACGCAGTATTTT
j_call: TRBJ1-5; d_call: TRBD1; v_call: TRBV18; clone_size: many; cdr3_aa: CASSLGTGNNQPQHF; cdr3_nt: TGTGCCAGCTCTCTGGGGACAGGGAACAATCAGCCCCAGCATTTT
j_call: TRBJ1-1; d_call: -; v_call: TRBV5-1; clone_size: many; cdr3_aa: CASGDTAGTEAFF; cdr3_nt: TGCGCCAGCGGAGACACTGCGGGGACTGAAGCTTTCTTT
j_call: TRBJ2-3; d_call: TRBD2; v_call: TRBV20-1; clone_size: -; cdr3_aa: CSARAAGGGATDTQYF; cdr3_nt: TGCAGTGCTAGAGCGGCGGGCGGGGGGGCAACAGATACGCAGTATTTT
j_call: TRBJ2-7; d_call: -; v_call: TRBV11-2; clone_size: many; cdr3_aa: CASSLLSGNSGEQYF; cdr3_nt: TGTGCCAGCAGCTTATTATCTGGTAACTCCGGCGAGCAGTACTTC
j_call: TRBJ2-1; d_call: TRBD2; v_call: TRBV9; clone_size: -; cdr3_aa: CASSVGLAGGSNEQFF; cdr3_nt: TGTGCCAGCAGCGTAGGACTAGCGGGGGGCTCCAATGAGCAGTTCTTC
j_call: TRBJ1-4; d_call: -; v_call: TRBV2; clone_size: many; cdr3_aa: CASSDRYNEKLFF; cdr3_nt: TGTGCCAGCAGTGACAGGTATAATGAAAAACTGTTTTTT
j_call: TRBJ1-2; d_call: -; v_call: TRBV11-2; clone_size: many; cdr3_aa: CASSLDPRDGYTF; cdr3_nt: TGTGCCAGCAGCTTAGATCCACGGGATGGCTACACCTTC
j_call: TRBJ2-3; d_call: -; v_call: TRBV2; clone_size: many; cdr3_aa: CATAKTSTDTQYF; cdr3_nt: TGTGCCACCGCGAAGACAAGCACAGATACGCAGTATTTT
j_call: TRBJ1-2; d_call: -; v_call: TRBV28; clone_size: many; cdr3_aa: CASSLLLGYGYTF; cdr3_nt: TGTGCCAGCAGTTTGCTCCTAGGTTATGGCTACACCTTC
j_call: TRBJ2-7; d_call: TRBD1; v_call: TRBV28; clone_size: -; cdr3_aa: CASSKDREISYEQYF; cdr3_nt: TGTGCCAGCAGCAAGGACAGGGAAATAAGCTACGAGCAGTACTTC
j_call: TRBJ1-5; d_call: -; v_call: TRBV5-6; clone_size: few; cdr3_aa: CASSLGRSNQPQHF; cdr3_nt: TGTGCCAGCAGCCTCGGACGGAGCAATCAGCCCCAGCATTTT
j_call: TRBJ1-6; d_call: -; v_call: TRBV6-9; clone_size: -; cdr3_aa: CAISYSSRADSPLHF; cdr3_nt: TGTGCCATCAGTTACTCTTCCAGGGCGGATTCACCCCTCCACTTT
j_call: TRBJ1-1; d_call: -; v_call: TRBV19; clone_size: -; cdr3_aa: CATGGTEPTEAFF; cdr3_nt: TGTGCCACCGGCGGGACGGAGCCCACTGAAGCTTTCTTT
j_call: TRBJ2-7; d_call: TRBD1; v_call: TRBV2; clone_size: -; cdr3_aa: CASSKLRDRSAEQYF; cdr3_nt: TGTGCCAGCAGTAAGCTCCGGGACAGGTCTGCCGAGCAGTACTTC
j_call: TRBJ2-7; d_call: -; v_call: TRBV2; clone_size: many; cdr3_aa: CASSESWGGDEQYF; cdr3_nt: TGTGCCAGCAGTGAATCGTGGGGTGGCGACGAGCAGTACTTC
j_call: TRBJ2-5; d_call: TRBD2; v_call: TRBV20-1; clone_size: many; cdr3_aa: CSAPPHPSLAFQETQYF; cdr3_nt: TGCAGTGCCCCCCCCCACCCCTCACTAGCGTTCCAAGAGACCCAGTACTTC
j_call: TRBJ1-4; d_call: -; v_call: TRBV27; clone_size: few; cdr3_aa: CASSLSRLTEKLFF; cdr3_nt: TGTGCCAGCAGTTTATCTCGACTGACTGAAAAACTGTTTTTT
j_call: TRBJ2-1; d_call: -; v_call: TRBV4-1; clone_size: many; cdr3_aa: CASSQIGSSANEQFF; cdr3_nt: TGCGCCAGCAGCCAAATCGGATCCAGCGCCAATGAGCAGTTCTTC
j_call: TRBJ2-2; d_call: -; v_call: TRBV19; clone_size: few; cdr3_aa: CASSIRAGFTGELFF; cdr3_nt: TGTGCCAGTAGTATAAGGGCGGGGTTCACCGGGGAGCTGTTTTTT
j_call: TRBJ2-5; d_call: TRBD2; v_call: TRBV6-1; clone_size: many; cdr3_aa: CAIRKGSGRGDETQYF; cdr3_nt: TGTGCCATCCGGAAGGGTAGCGGGAGAGGGGACGAGACCCAGTACTTC